Below, one TCR beta chain is given with its context. The antigen is not known. The sample comes from a study of CD8 T cells in ankylosing spondylitis. The CDR3 is 14 amino acids. V lost 4 bases and J 1 base, leaving 10 bases between the germline ends. Preparation of TCR beta libraries was done by quantitative 5'-RACE with molecular barcodes. Each CDR3 protein is one row after TCRdb ran MiXCR on the 5' RACE reads. In the table there are 180,000 or so distinct CDR3 sequences, around a tenth of which are singletons. Broader study findings: Reported data indicate significant enrichment of disease-linked clones within matched ankylosing spondylitis synovial fluid. Blood from ankylosing spondylitis patients appeared to carry a characteristic roughly eight-variant TCR beta motif. Clones linked to disease, bearing a CD8+ phenotype, were relatively rare in peripheral blood.

Material for sequencing was blood, either unsorted or a sorted T cell fraction (not recorded which). The gene calls are TRBV12-3 or TRBV12-4 and TRBJ1-1, with D perhaps matching TRBD1 (6 bases). The sequence was collected from a male donor with ankylosing spondylitis or in good health (not recorded which). This CDR3 is CASSSGVANTEAFF. CDR3 in DNA: TGTGCCAGCAGTTCAGGGGTGGCGAACACTGAAGCTTTCTTT.